The clone carrying this TCR beta chain was seen at least ten times. Its antigen is currently unknown. This specimen comes from a study of T cell repertoires in cytomegalovirus infection. Overall study context: An indication of both CMV infection and matching HLA type came from public TCR beta signatures.

The study, taken as a whole, reports: CMV-specific TCR beta clonotypes restricted by HLA-C were the ones dominating the ex vivo response. Individuals carrying CMV plus the relevant HLA were identified by cumulative frequency of public TCR beta families.

The CDR3 is made up of 13 amino acids. In germline, CDR1 is SGHTA, CDR2 FQGNSA. V was cut by 1 base and J by 7 bases, with 7 bases left in between. TCRdb used MiXCR to reprocess the reads, holding one entry per CDR3 protein. The data hold around 450,000 distinct CDR3 sequences, with 31% observed a single time. The receptor's source is a human donor in good health (CMV status not recorded). Some clones in this sample may be carry-over from other donors' samples. The chain recombines TRBV7-2 with TRBJ1-4; TRBD1 might be the D (6 bases). What was sequenced was PBMCs. In nucleotides, the CDR3 is TGTGCCAGCAGCTTAGGCAGGGGTGAAAAACTGTTTTTT. It codes for CASSLGRGEKLFF.